This TCR beta chain was found in a study of cytomegalovirus exposure and HLA in healthy donors. The wider study: As released early, the data held approximately 80 million unique TCRs from HLA-typed donors.

CDR1 and CDR2 (germline): SGHAT, FQNNGV. The CDR3 runs to 16 residues. V shed 5 bases, J shed 3 bases, and the junction held 8 bases outside the gene matches. Worth noting for this clone: As yet, its antigen is unknown.

Study-level points and caveats: Analyses of presence/absence relied on an assumption of roughly uniform sequencing depth across donors.

The PCR had 60 Vbeta and 13 Jbeta primers. TCRdb keeps only in-frame clones here, not all; method: immunoSEQ multiplex PCR. The table lists roughly 110,000 clones. The chain joins TRBV11-2 to TRBJ1-3; 9 bases line up with TRBD1. Sample: PBMCs. This receptor was taken from a man aged 25 to 45 in good health and CMV-seronegative. CDR3 in DNA: TGTGCCAGCAGCCGGGACAGGGTTGGAAATGGAAACACCATATATTTT. Amino acids: CASSRDRVGNGNTIYF.